These 10 T cell receptor beta chains share one sample of origin, sequenced in a study of CD8 T cells in Susac syndrome (dated by TCRdb to about 2019). Library preparation used the immunoSEQ multiplex PCR assay. RNA was extracted using the RNeasy kit, and about 0.45 to 1 microgram was reverse transcribed with random hexamers. The public reads were reprocessed in TCRdb via fastp at Q25 and MiXCR, keeping in-frame beta chains. Merged by CDR3 protein, the rows form single entries marked with the most common genes and DNA. Present in this sample are about 80,000 distinct CDR3 sequences, about 92% of which were seen just once. About 0.52% of the sample belongs to the ten largest clones. Sequenced: CD4+ T cells from PBMCs. Every receptor here comes from a human donor with Susac syndrome.

The chain is built from TRBV5-5 and TRBJ2-2; no clear D. The V gene's germline CDR1 is SGHKS and CDR2 YYEKEE (reference sequence). V was pared by 2 bases and J by 4 bases, with 6 bases between. The CDR3 covers 13 residues. The CDR3 loop is CASSFVSTGELFF. The CDR3 nucleotides read TGTGCCAGCAGCTTTGTCTCCACCGGGGAGCTGTTTTTT. The variable domain in full, completed from reference TRBV5-5 and TRBJ2-2, reads DAGVTQSPTHLIKTRGQQVTLRCSPISGHKSVSWYQQVLGQGPQFIFQYYEKEERGRGNFPDRFSARQFPNYSSELNVNALLLGDSALYLCASSFVSTGELFFGEGSRLTVL.

J is TRBJ2-3 and V is TRBV30, with 8 bases identical to TRBD2. V trimming: 1 base; J trimming: 2 bases; junction bases outside the gene matches: 11. Germline loops: CDR1 GTSNPN, CDR2 SVGIG (reference sequence). This CDR3 has 17 residues. The CDR3 DNA is TGTGCCTGGAGTGCGAAATGGAGCGGGAGCTTCACAGATACGCAGTATTTT. This encodes CAWSAKWSGSFTDTQYF.

CDR3 in DNA: TGTGCTAGTGGTTTGGGGACCTACAATGAGCAGTTCTTC. Protein sequence: CASGLGTYNEQFF. The V call is TRBV12-5, the J call TRBJ2-1; D gene uncertain. The V gene lost 1 base and the J gene lost 2 bases, with 3 bases spanning the gap. The germline gives CDR1 LGHNT, CDR2 FRNRAP. The CDR3 runs 13 residues.

The chain recombines TRBV19 with TRBJ2-7; D perhaps matches TRBD2 (5 bases). From germline, CDR1 is LNHDA and CDR2 SQIVND (reference sequence). The CDR3 is made up of 16 amino acids. Trimming removed 2 bases at V and 2 bases at J, with 16 bases between. CDR3 in DNA: TGTGCCAGTAGTATATCCTACTCCGGGATTACCTACGAGCAGTACTTC. Translation: CASSISYSGITYEQYF. Together with reference TRBV19 and TRBJ2-7, the CDR3 gives the full variable domain: DGGITQSPKYLFRKEGQNVTLSCEQNLNHDAMYWYRQDPGQGLRLIYYSQIVNDFQKGDIAEGYSVSREKKESFPLTVTSAQKNPTAFYLCASSISYSGITYEQYFGPGTRLTVT.

This chain links TRBV20-1 with TRBJ1-2, with 10 bases that match TRBD1. CDR3 length equals 17 residues. Germline CDR1 and CDR2: DFQATT and SNEGSKA (reference sequence). CDR3 nucleotides: TGCAGCGCCTTCGTTCTTGGGGGACAGGGGCGGAATTATGGCTACACCTTC. This encodes CSAFVLGGQGRNYGYTF.

This clonotype occurred a few times. This sequence joins TRBV13 and TRBJ2-5; 7 bases agree with TRBD2. The germline V gene encodes CDR1 PRHDT and CDR2 FYEKMQ (reference sequence). The V and J ends lost 5 bases and 5 bases, in that order; junction bases with no gene match: 14. The CDR3 is 16 residues long. CDR3 nucleotide sequence: TGTGCCAGCAGCCCCCGAGAAGGGAGGGGAAGGGAGACCCAGTACTTC. This translates into CASSPREGRGRETQYF.

In DNA, the CDR3 is TGTGCCAGCAGCTTAATTTCGGGGGCCCAAGAGACCCAGTACTTC. This sequence encodes CASSLISGAQETQYF. The chain has TRBV7-3 and TRBJ2-5; D tentatively fits TRBD1 or TRBD2 (6 bases each). CDR1 SGHTA and CDR2 FQGTGA come from the germline V gene. The CDR3 totals 15 residues. V shed 1 base and J shed 1 base, with 10 bases lying between them. Looking up the rest from reference TRBV7-3 and TRBJ2-5 gives the full variable domain: GAGVSQTPSNKVTEKGKYVELRCDPISGHTALYWYRQSLGQGPEFLIYFQGTGAADDSGLPNDRFFAVRPEGSVSTLKIQRTERGDSAVYLCASSLISGAQETQYFGPGTRLLVL.

This chain uses TRBV5-4 with TRBJ2-6, with D perhaps matching TRBD1 (6 bases). Trimming removed 4 bases from V and 1 base from J, with 21 bases in between. The germline V gene encodes CDR1 SGHNT and CDR2 YYREEE (reference sequence). This CDR3 has 19 amino acids. The CDR3 DNA is TGTGCCAGCAGCCCCGCCTCGGGACATACTTTATCTGGGGCCAACGTCCTGACTTTC. As protein: CASSPASGHTLSGANVLTF.

This clonotype was counted only a few times. Mismatch with germline at one junction end may stem from a read error. V is TRBV20-1 and J is TRBJ2-2; 9 bases line up with TRBD1. Per the germline V gene, CDR1 is DFQATT and CDR2 is SNEGSKA (reference sequence). The CDR3 has 16 amino acids. CDR3 sequence reads: CSAREDGTGRGGELFF. In DNA form, the CDR3 reads TGCAGTGCTAGAGAGGATGGGACAGGGAGGGGCGGGGAGCTTTTTTTT.

V and J are TRBV3-1 and TRBJ2-7; D call uncertain. Looked up from germline, CDR1 is LGHDT and CDR2 is YNNKEL (reference sequence). The CDR3 has 12 residues. Trimming shortened V by 5 bases and J by 3 bases, and 8 bases separated the two germline ends. The CDR3 bases are TGTGCCAGCAGCTCAACCTACTACGAGCAGTACTTC. It is translated as CASSSTYYEQYF.